The rows below give T cell receptor beta chains drawn from one sample of a study of OX40 agonist ivuxolimab in advanced cancers. The repertoire was sequenced with immunoSEQ multiplex PCR; TCRdb's copy has only in-frame clones and lacks some. The data show tens of thousands of clones, 80% to 90% seen once. The material was CD4+ or CD8+ T cells sorted from blood, obtained in a trial of the OX40 agonist ivuxolimab. These receptor sequences come from an adult with an advanced solid tumor such as melanoma, head and neck, liver or kidney cancer. The CDR3 runs from the conserved cysteine through the conserved F or W.

TRBV5-1	CASSVQEHTEAFF
TRBV5-1	CASSMVRQGTDTQYF
TRBV7-8	CASSRFRDREPDTQYF
TRBV5-5	CASSFTQPGRADETQYF
TRBV5-5	CASSLRTGEGYTF
TRBV19	CASSIGGLGLAEAFF
TRBV10-1	CASSRGAGELFF
TRBV7-2	CASSPPGEGNSPLHF
TRBV5-1	CASSLEDRGSQYF
TRBV7-2	CASSLVPGGNYNEQFF
TRBV2	CASSVDRFNEKLFF
TRBV29-1	CSVEGIGEKLFF
TRBV5-1	CASSPGTGGWNEQFF
TRBV7-8	CASSQDRDKQYF
TRBV5-1	CASSETAAGTEAFF
TRBV4-3	CASSQDWAGNTIYF
TRBV11-2	CASRGGAGELFF
TRBV28	CATSGGHEKLFF
TRBV5-4	CASSLVGASYNEQFF
TRBV28	CASTLGQGQPQHF
TRBV2	CASSGLLGTQYF
TRBV5-6	CASRFSRTGELFF
TRBV5-4	CASSLRGVRQETQYF
TRBV5-1	CASSGGTSGSGETQYF
TRBV11-3	CASSFDSGSAMELFF
TRBV7-6	CASSSQRNTEAFF
TRBV7-2	CASSPQGTWGDTQYF
TRBV28	CASSPQGSGIQYF
TRBV4-3	CASSQGGDPENTGELFF
TRBV6-1	CASSDNGSNQPQHF
TRBV7-3	CASSKDSNTEAFF
TRBV5-1	CASSPWDRAYEQYF
TRBV13	CASRTRGFRTDTQYF
TRBV14	CASSKGPAISSYEQYF
TRBV19	CASSGLAPLYEQYF